One T cell receptor (beta chain) is described in this entry. The antigen remains undetermined. A junction end diverges from the germline sequence, so it may reflect a read error. The sample belongs to a study of CD4 T cells in relation to SARS-CoV-2 and coronaviruses. Across the study: TCR beta CDR3s were sequenced after roughly ten-day antigen culture of PBMCs.

CDR1 and CDR2 from the germline V gene are SSHAT and FNYEAQ (reference sequence). The CDR3 spans 14 residues. Sequenced by immunoSEQ multiplex PCR; TCRdb stores in-frame clones only, minus some. Of roughly 10,000 clones detected, 70% to 85% appear once; the ten largest clones hold over 15%. CD4+ T cells from unexposed donors were obtained before the COVID-19 pandemic (2011-2018). Isolation of CD4+ T cells took place after around eleven days in culture. Fresh IL-2 medium replaced half the medium on days 3 and 7. This chain uses TRBV7-7 with TRBJ2-1, with 9 bases fitting TRBD2. The sequencing sample was made of CD4+ T cells from PBMCs, cultured in vitro. The clonotype was recovered from a human donor in good health. CDR3 DNA sequence: TGTGCTAGCAGCTTGGGACTAGCAGGGGGTGAGCAGTTCTTC. This gives the protein CASSLGLAGGEQFF.